Shown below are 25 T cell receptor beta chains from a single sample sequenced in a study of CD8+ T cells in alopecia areata listed by TCRdb under 2018. The sample's time point label, in plain terms: 20 to 30 weeks on oral tofacitinib. The meaning of the sample's treatment or condition label: oral pan-JAK inhibitor, 5-10 mg twice daily. Library preparation was by the immunoSEQ multiplex PCR assay. To provide template for TCR sequencing, every sample had RNA extracted and reverse transcribed into cDNA. TCRdb carries this immuneACCESS record with in-frame sequences only. Its versions omit some clonotypes, under half of them owing to an unresolved V gene in the studies checked, with the rest unexplained. Across this sample there are approximately 110,000 clones, with around three fifths seen only once. Of the sample, 9% to 15% is held by the ten largest clones. This specimen was CD8+ T cells sorted from blood, taken at week 24, from a patient treated with tofacitinib. All receptors come from a human donor with alopecia areata.

The V gene is TRBV11-2, the J gene TRBJ2-7, with 10 bases that match TRBD2. Trimming at V came to 5 bases and at J to 5 bases, leaving 9 bases not matched to a gene. CDR3 length equals 15 residues. Germline values: CDR1 SGHAT, CDR2 FQNNGV. CDR3: CASSSPSGGFDEQYF. The CDR3 bases are TGTGCCAGCAGCAGTCCTAGCGGGGGTTTCGACGAGCAGTACTTC.

Concerning this clone itself: Other DNA variants within this sample encode the same CDR3. The rearrangement links TRBV4-1 to TRBJ2-5; D may be TRBD2 (5 bases). Deletions cut 0 bases from V and 5 bases from J, with 7 bases between. Per germline, CDR1 MGHRA and CDR2 YSYEKL. The CDR3 loop spans 13 amino acids. The CDR3 is CASSQDGEETQYF. The CDR3 nucleotides read TGCGCCAGCAGCCAAGATGGGGAGGAGACCCAGTACTTC.

V and J are TRBV30 and TRBJ2-5; D is possibly TRBD2 (6 bases). Germline V CDR1 and CDR2: GTSNPN, SVGIG (reference sequence). The CDR3 runs to 17 residues. Trimming took off 3 bases at V and 5 bases at J, with 25 bases between the two ends. In DNA form, the CDR3 reads TGTGCCTGGAGCCCCGCTCTTGGGCAGGCGGGACGGGAGACCCAGTACTTC. Protein product: CAWSPALGQAGRETQYF. Using reference TRBV30 and TRBJ2-5 for the parts outside the CDR3, the full variable domain is SQTIHQWPATLVQPVGSPLSLECTVEGTSNPNLYWYRQAAGRGLQLLFYSVGIGQISSEVPQNLSASRPQDRQFILSSKKLLLSDSGFYLCAWSPALGQAGRETQYFGPGTRLLVL.

This rearrangement joins TRBV6-5 to TRBJ1-6, with D perhaps TRBD1 (5 bases). Germline V gene data show CDR1 as MNHEY and CDR2 as SVGAGI. The CDR3 has 13 residues. Here the CDR3 DNA reads TGTGCTGGGGGGGACTCCTATAATTCACCCCTCCACTTT. Amino acid sequence: CAGGDSYNSPLHF.

The chain couples TRBV6-4 to TRBJ2-2; 11 nucleotides align to TRBD2. The germline gives CDR1 MRHNA, CDR2 SNTAGT. J gave up 6 bases and V 3 bases, and 0 bases lay outside the gene matches. The CDR3 spans 14 residues. CDR3 sequence: CASSELAGAGELFF. In nucleotides, the CDR3 is TGTGCCAGCAGTGAACTAGCGGGGGCCGGGGAGCTGTTTTTT.

The genes are TRBV11-2 and TRBJ1-1, with D tentatively TRBD1 (5 bases). Trimming stripped 1 base from V and 4 bases from J, with 7 bases between. Germline V CDR1 and CDR2: SGHAT, FQNNGV. The CDR3 spans 13 residues. The CDR3 is CASSLGGFTEAFF. The CDR3 DNA reads TGTGCCAGCAGCTTAGGGGGCTTCACTGAAGCTTTCTTT.

The V gene is TRBV13, the J gene TRBJ2-3, with D uncertain. V lost 5 bases and J lost 2, with 11 bases in between. Germline V gene lookup returns CDR1 PRHDT and CDR2 FYEKMQ (reference sequence). This CDR3 region has 14 residues. Written as DNA, the CDR3 is TGTGCCAGCAGCCCCCTCCTCTCCACAGATACGCAGTATTTT. This encodes CASSPLLSTDTQYF.

The chain couples TRBV6-6 to TRBJ2-7; 9 bases are a match to TRBD2. Trimming removed 5 bases from V and 4 bases from J; junction bases left unmatched: 9. The CDR3 has 15 residues. Looked up from germline, CDR1 is MNHNY and CDR2 is SVGAGI (reference sequence). This CDR3 reads CASSPLGRGGYEQYF. The CDR3 DNA reads TGTGCCAGCAGTCCCTTAGGGCGGGGGGGATACGAGCAGTACTTC.

V and J are TRBV30 and TRBJ2-1; no clear D. V dropped 1 base and J dropped 9 bases, with 13 bases sitting between them. This CDR3 has 13 amino acids. CDR1 GTSNPN and CDR2 SVGIG come from the germline V gene (reference sequence). For the CDR3, the DNA is TGTGCCTGGAGTGGGTTGTTGCTTGGTGAGCAGTTCTTC. Amino acid sequence: CAWSGLLLGEQFF.

This clone was detected only a few times. V gene TRBV27 combines with J gene TRBJ1-5, with D unclear. The CDR3 spans 13 residues. Germline V gene lookup returns CDR1 MNHEY and CDR2 SMNVEV (reference sequence). The germline V and J ends were trimmed by 5 bases and 2 bases, with 7 bases remaining between them. This chain's CDR3 is CASSGFGNQPQHF. The CDR3 bases are TGTGCCAGCAGTGGGTTTGGCAATCAGCCCCAGCATTTT.

The V gene is TRBV7-9, the J gene TRBJ1-2; D not resolved. Deletions cut 5 bases from V and 2 bases from J, with 9 bases between. Germline CDR1 and CDR2: SEHNR and FQNEAQ (reference sequence). The length of the CDR3 is 13 residues. CDR3 loop: CASSLDGNYGYTF. The CDR3 nucleotides read TGTGCCAGCAGCCTGGACGGGAACTATGGCTACACCTTC.

This chain joins TRBV4-1 and TRBJ1-2; D possibly corresponds to TRBD1 (6 bases). Germline V CDR1 and CDR2: MGHRA, YSYEKL. Between the trimmed V and J ends, which lost 0 bases and 4 bases, there was a span of 12 bases. This CDR3 region has 15 residues. For the CDR3, the DNA is TGCGCCAGCAGCCAAGATTTGGGGGCCGTCTATGGCTACACCTTC. It yields the protein CASSQDLGAVYGYTF.

This rearrangement joins TRBV27 to TRBJ2-6, with D tentatively TRBD1 or TRBD2 (5 bases each). Germline V CDR1 and CDR2: MNHEY, SMNVEV (reference sequence). V shed 7 bases and J shed 2 bases, with 12 bases lying between them. The CDR3 sequence is 15 residues long. Here the CDR3 reads CASKLGVTGANVLTF. DNA for the CDR3: TGTGCCAGCAAGTTGGGGGTTACTGGGGCCAACGTCCTGACTTTC.

In its sample, this clone was seen a few times. This chain connects TRBV11-2 to TRBJ1-1; TRBD1 might be the D (5 bases). Germline values: CDR1 SGHAT, CDR2 FQNNGV. This CDR3 has 15 amino acids. Between the trimmed V and J ends, which lost 3 bases and 3 bases, there was a span of 14 bases. CDR3 in amino acids: CASSFSRGWDTEAFF. DNA of the CDR3: TGTGCCAGCAGCTTTTCAAGGGGCTGGGACACTGAAGCTTTCTTT.

V is TRBV30 and J is TRBJ1-2; D is unresolved. The V gene lost 4 bases and the J gene lost 4 bases, with 19 bases spanning the gap. Germline V lookup: CDR1 GTSNPN, CDR2 SVGIG (reference sequence). The length of the CDR3 is 15 residues. CDR3 residues: CAWTPDHASVYGYTF. The CDR3 coding sequence is TGTGCCTGGACCCCCGACCATGCGAGTGTCTATGGCTACACCTTC.

This clone was seen repeatedly, ten times or more. J is TRBJ2-3 and V is TRBV6-4, with 10 bases identical to TRBD1. CDR3 length equals 14 residues. Germline-derived CDR1 and CDR2 are MRHNA and SNTAGT. With 3 bases clipped from V and 4 bases from J, the junction kept 1 base outside the gene matches. This chain's CDR3 is CASSEGQGADTQYF. The CDR3 DNA reads as TGTGCCAGCAGTGAAGGACAGGGGGCAGATACGCAGTATTTT.

V usage is TRBV6-5 and J usage is TRBJ1-2, with D uncertain. Germline CDR1 reads MNHEY; CDR2 reads SVGAGI. The CDR3 is made up of 13 amino acids. Deletions cut 4 bases from V and 8 bases from J, with 14 bases between. Here the CDR3 DNA reads TGTGCCAGCAGTTCTTCTGGGCTAAGGGGCTACACCTTC. Protein product: CASSSSGLRGYTF.

This clone was found a few times. The rearrangement links TRBV19 to TRBJ2-5; D unresolved. V was pared by 1 base and J by 4 bases, with 7 bases between. Per the germline V gene, CDR1 is LNHDA and CDR2 is SQIVND (reference sequence). The CDR3 has 13 residues. CDR3 region: CASSIGGGETQYF. In DNA, the CDR3 is TGTGCCAGTAGTATAGGCGGTGGAGAGACCCAGTACTTC.

The chain combines TRBV7-9 with TRBJ2-7; D remains ambiguous. Germline V CDR1 and CDR2: SEHNR, FQNEAQ (reference sequence). Trimming left V 10 bases short and J 2 bases short, with 15 bases between. This CDR3 region has 13 residues. The chain's CDR3 is CATDLGGTYEQYF. In nucleotides, the CDR3 is TGTGCCACCGACCTAGGCGGAACCTACGAGCAGTACTTC.

The chain couples TRBV2 to TRBJ2-7; D possibly corresponds to TRBD2 (6 bases). Trimming cost V 7 bases and J 2 bases, with 15 bases left between them. There are 14 residues in the CDR3. CDR1 SNHLY and CDR2 FYNNEI come from the germline V gene. The CDR3 DNA sequence: TGTGCCAGCACGTGGGGGGAAGGACCCTACGAGCAGTACTTC. Encoded protein: CASTWGEGPYEQYF.

The V gene is TRBV7-9, the J gene TRBJ1-1; D is uncertain. CDR3 length: 16 residues. Trimming removed 4 bases from V and 1 base from J, with 16 bases in between. The V gene's germline CDR1 is SEHNR and CDR2 FQNEAQ (reference sequence). The CDR3 DNA reads TGTGCCAGCAGCTCTCCTAGGTTGGGCCCGAACACTGAAGCTTTCTTT. Amino acids: CASSSPRLGPNTEAFF.

The rearrangement uses TRBV5-6 and TRBJ1-1; D ambiguous. Trimming took off 4 bases at V and 1 base at J, with 5 bases between the two ends. Germline loops: CDR1 SGHDT, CDR2 YYEEEE. This CDR3 is built from 12 residues. Here the CDR3 DNA reads TGTGCCAGCAGCCCTCAGAACACTGAAGCTTTCTTT. It translates to CASSPQNTEAFF.

The chain's CDR3 is CASSLAPAGGSEQYF. The CDR3 coding sequence is TGTGCCAGCAGCTTGGCCCCAGCAGGGGGCTCCGAGCAGTACTTC. The chain employs TRBV5-6 and TRBJ2-7, with 8 bases matching TRBD1. The V gene's germline CDR1 is SGHDT and CDR2 YYEEEE. V lost 0 bases and J lost 6; bases outside the gene matches: 8. This CDR3 contains 15 residues. Filled out from reference TRBV5-6 and TRBJ2-7, the complete variable domain reads DAGVTQSPTHLIKTRGQQVTLRCSPKSGHDTVSWYQQALGQGPQFIFQYYEEEERQRGNFPDRFSGHQFPNYSSELNVNALLLGDSALYLCASSLAPAGGSEQYFGPGTRLTVT.

Only a few counts were recorded for this clone. V is TRBV13 and J is TRBJ2-7; D is ambiguous. The CDR3 spans 14 residues. V was pared by 0 bases and J by 4 bases, with 10 bases between. Germline lookup yields CDR1 PRHDT and CDR2 FYEKMQ (reference sequence). The CDR3 loop is CASSLGKTTYEQYF. CDR3 nucleotides: TGTGCCAGCAGCTTAGGCAAGACCACATACGAGCAGTACTTC.

The chain combines TRBV7-9 with TRBJ2-5; the D call may be TRBD1 or TRBD2 (5 bases each). The CDR3 sequence is 14 residues long. Per germline, CDR1 SEHNR and CDR2 FQNEAQ (reference sequence). V lost 5 bases, J lost 1 base, and 11 bases lay in between. As DNA, the CDR3 is TGTGCCAGCAGCCGCTCGAGGGGCCAAGAGACCCAGTACTTC. Its protein product is CASSRSRGQETQYF.